These 7 T cell receptor beta chains came from one sample sequenced in a study of PD-1 blockade in classical Hodgkin lymphoma. Some clones are missing from TCRdb's copy, which holds only in-frame ones; the method was immunoSEQ multiplex PCR. Of 6,000 to 6,500 clones in the sample, 78% were seen once. Brentuximab vedotin exposure varied, and every patient relapsed after autologous stem cell transplantation. Out of thawed PBMCs, magnetic negative selection purified CD4+ T cells. Sequencing was performed on CD4+ T cells from blood, taken at baseline. The source is a human donor with classical Hodgkin lymphoma.

The chain employs TRBV7-3 and TRBJ2-1; 8 nucleotides align to TRBD2. Germline CDR1 and CDR2: SGHTA and FQGTGA. V shed 5 bases and J 9 bases; nucleotides not matched to a gene: 12. This CDR3 comprises 15 residues. The CDR3 here is CASSPGTSGPGEQFF. Written as DNA, the CDR3 is TGTGCCAGCAGCCCCGGGACTAGTGGGCCTGGTGAGCAGTTCTTC. The variable domain in full, with the rest retrieved from reference TRBV7-3 and TRBJ2-1, is GAGVSQTPSNKVTEKGKYVELRCDPISGHTALYWYRQSLGQGPEFLIYFQGTGAADDSGLPNDRFFAVRPEGSVSTLKIQRTERGDSAVYLCASSPGTSGPGEQFFGPGTRLTVL.

The V gene is TRBV9, the J gene TRBJ2-1; no reliable D call. The V end was cut by 0 bases, the J end by 5 bases, with 9 bases between. The CDR3 is made up of 14 amino acids. Germline V gives CDR1 SGDLS, CDR2 YYNGEE. CDR3 DNA sequence: TGTGCCAGCAGCGTAGGGCTCACAGACAATGAGCAGTTCTTC. Its translation: CASSVGLTDNEQFF.

The chain links TRBV7-2 to TRBJ1-5; D remains unclear. V gave up 1 base and J gave up 5 bases, with 9 bases separating them. CDR1 SGHTA and CDR2 FQGNSA come from the germline V gene. There are 14 residues in the CDR3. CDR3 bases: TGTGCCAGCAGCTTAGTTCTGGAATATCAGCCCCAGCATTTT. Amino acid sequence: CASSLVLEYQPQHF.

This chain's CDR3 is CAASRRGASTDTQYF. The CDR3 coding sequence is TGTGCCGCCTCAAGGCGGGGGGCTTCCACAGATACGCAGTATTTT. V usage is TRBV2 and J usage is TRBJ2-3; 8 positions agree with TRBD2. V lost 11 bases and J lost 2; bases outside the gene matches: 12. Germline assignment: CDR1 SNHLY and CDR2 FYNNEI. The CDR3 consists of 15 residues.

Only one count was recorded for this clone. This chain connects TRBV2 to TRBJ1-5, with TRBD1 matching 7 bases. This CDR3 has 16 amino acids. Germline assignment: CDR1 SNHLY and CDR2 FYNNEI. Unmatched junction bases numbered 3, after V lost 1 base and J lost 0 bases. CDR3 loop: CASSEGGQFSNQPQHF. The CDR3 coding sequence is TGTGCCAGCAGTGAAGGGGGACAGTTTAGCAATCAGCCCCAGCATTTT. The full variable domain, rest sourced from reference TRBV2 and TRBJ1-5, is EPEVTQTPSHQVTQMGQEVILRCVPISNHLYFYWYRQILGQKVEFLVSFYNNEISEKSEIFDDQFSVERPDGSNFTLKIRSTKLEDSAMYFCASSEGGQFSNQPQHFGDGTRLSIL.

The chain carries TRBV30 and TRBJ2-7; 7 bases fit TRBD1. This CDR3 has 14 residues. The V gene's germline CDR1 is GTSNPN and CDR2 SVGIG (reference sequence). V was clipped by 1 base and J by 4 bases; unmatched bases: 7. CDR3 nucleotide sequence: TGTGCCTGGAGTGAAGGGGGCAGAATTTACGAGCAGTACTTC. This translates into CAWSEGGRIYEQYF. Filled out from reference TRBV30 and TRBJ2-7, the complete variable domain reads SQTIHQWPATLVQPVGSPLSLECTVEGTSNPNLYWYRQAAGRGLQLLFYSVGIGQISSEVPQNLSASRPQDRQFILSSKKLLLSDSGFYLCAWSEGGRIYEQYFGPGTRLTVT.

This sequence joins TRBV28 and TRBJ2-1; 7 bases agree with TRBD1. The germline CDR1 and CDR2 sequences are MDHEN and SYDVKM. The V and J ends lost 3 bases and 6 bases, in that order; junction bases with no gene match: 11. CDR3 length: 16 amino acids. Here the CDR3 reads CASSLPQGGLFNEQFF. The CDR3 DNA follows: TGTGCCAGCAGTTTGCCCCAAGGGGGCCTATTCAATGAGCAGTTCTTC.